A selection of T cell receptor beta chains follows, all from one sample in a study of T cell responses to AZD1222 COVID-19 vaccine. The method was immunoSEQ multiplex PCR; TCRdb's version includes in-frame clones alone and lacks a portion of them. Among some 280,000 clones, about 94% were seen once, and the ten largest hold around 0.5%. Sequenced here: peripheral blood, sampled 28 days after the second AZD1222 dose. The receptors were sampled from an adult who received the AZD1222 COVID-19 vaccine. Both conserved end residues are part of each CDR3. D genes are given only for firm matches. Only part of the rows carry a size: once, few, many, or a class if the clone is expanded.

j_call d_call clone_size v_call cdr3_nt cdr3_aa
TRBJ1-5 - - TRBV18 TGTGCCAGCTCACCGACGGCTGATCAGCCCCAGCATTTT CASSPTADQPQHF
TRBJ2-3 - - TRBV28 TGTGCCAGCAGATCTAGCACAGATACGCAGTATTTT CASRSSTDTQYF
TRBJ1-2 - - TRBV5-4 TGTGCCAGCAGCTTGGAGGAAAACTATGGCTACACCTTC CASSLEENYGYTF
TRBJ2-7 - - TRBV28 TGTGCCAGCAGTTTACCGGGTATGTGGGAGCAGTACTTC CASSLPGMWEQYF
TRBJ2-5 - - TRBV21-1 TGTGCCAGCAGCAATTGGGACAACCAAGAGACCCAGTACTTC CASSNWDNQETQYF
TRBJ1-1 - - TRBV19 TGTGCCAGTAGTCCCAACAGGGCTGAAGCTTTCTTT CASSPNRAEAFF
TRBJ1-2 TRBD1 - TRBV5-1 TGCGCCAGCAGCGGCGGACAGGGGGCAACGGATGGCTACACCTTC CASSGGQGATDGYTF
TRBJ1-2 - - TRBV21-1 TGTGCCAGCAGCAAAATAGAGGATAAGGGCGGCTACACCTTC CASSKIEDKGGYTF
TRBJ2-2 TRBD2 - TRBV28 TGTGCCAGCGAAACGGGAGGAGGAACCGGGGAGCTGTTTTTT CASETGGGTGELFF
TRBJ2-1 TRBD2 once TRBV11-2 TGTGCCAGCAGCTTAAGAGGGGGACTAGCGGGAAATGAGCAGTTCTTC CASSLRGGLAGNEQFF
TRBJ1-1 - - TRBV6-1 TGTGCCAGCAGTGACGAGGGGAAGGGTACTGAAGCTTTCTTT CASSDEGKGTEAFF
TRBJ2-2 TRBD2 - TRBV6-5 TGTGCCAGCAGTACAGCGGGGGGGCGGACCGGGGAGCTGTTTTTT CASSTAGGRTGELFF
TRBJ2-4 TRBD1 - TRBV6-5 TGTGCCAGCGATTCGGGGCCAGACAGGGATGGTATTCAGTACTTC CASDSGPDRDGIQYF
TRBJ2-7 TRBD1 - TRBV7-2 TGTGCCAGCAGCGACTACACAGGGGCTTCGGGCGAGCAGTACTTC CASSDYTGASGEQYF